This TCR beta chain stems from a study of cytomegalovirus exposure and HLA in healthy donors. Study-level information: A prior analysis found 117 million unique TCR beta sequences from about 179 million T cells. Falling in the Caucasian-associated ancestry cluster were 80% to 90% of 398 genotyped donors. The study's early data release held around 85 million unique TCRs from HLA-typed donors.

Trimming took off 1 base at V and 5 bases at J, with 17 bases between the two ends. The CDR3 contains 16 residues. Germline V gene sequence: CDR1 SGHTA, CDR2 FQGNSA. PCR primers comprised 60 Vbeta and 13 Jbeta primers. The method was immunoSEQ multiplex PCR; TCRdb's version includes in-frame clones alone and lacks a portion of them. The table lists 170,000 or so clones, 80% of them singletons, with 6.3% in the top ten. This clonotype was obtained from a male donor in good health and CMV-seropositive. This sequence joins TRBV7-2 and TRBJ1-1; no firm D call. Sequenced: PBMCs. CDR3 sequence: CASSLGAVNPKTEAFF. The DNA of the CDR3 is TGTGCCAGCAGCTTAGGGGCAGTAAACCCGAAGACTGAAGCTTTCTTT.